Following are 5 T cell receptor beta chains from one sample sequenced in a study of T cell repertoires in cytomegalovirus infection. Their recognized antigens are unknown. MiXCR, run by TCRdb on the reads, gives a single entry per CDR3 protein. The table includes approximately 730,000 distinct CDR3 sequences, around 31% detected once. The specimen comprised cultured PBMCs, sampled from culture after CMV antigen stimulation. These receptors came from a human donor in good health (CMV status not recorded). Some clones in this sample may be carry-over from other donors' samples.

The chain employs TRBV28 and TRBJ1-5, with 8 nucleotides matching TRBD1. Germline values: CDR1 MDHEN, CDR2 SYDVKM. The J segment lost 9 bases and the V segment lost 2 bases, leaving 6 bases of the junction unmatched. This CDR3 region has 14 residues. CDR3 sequence reads: CASSLGTGGRPQHF. For the CDR3, the DNA is TGTGCCAGCAGTTTAGGTACAGGGGGGAGGCCCCAGCATTTT.

Only a few counts were recorded for this clonotype. The V gene is TRBV7-9, the J gene TRBJ2-5; D is ambiguous. The CDR3 covers 14 residues. Per the germline V gene, CDR1 is SEHNR and CDR2 is FQNEAQ (reference sequence). V lost 4 bases and J lost 4, with 13 bases in between. CDR3 amino acids: CASSSNPWGETQYF. CDR3 coding DNA: TGTGCCAGCAGCTCCAACCCGTGGGGAGAGACCCAGTACTTC. The whole variable domain, remainder taken from reference TRBV7-9 and TRBJ2-5, is DTGVSQNPRHKITKRGQNVTFRCDPISEHNRLYWYRQTLGQGPEFLTYFQNEAQLEKSRLLSDRFSAERPKGSFSTLEIQRTEQGDSAMYLCASSSNPWGETQYFGPGTRLLVL.

The V call is TRBV4-1, the J call TRBJ1-6, with unresolved D. The V gene's germline CDR1 is MGHRA and CDR2 YSYEKL. V was pared by 1 base and J by 7 bases, with 17 bases between. CDR3 size: 17 residues. CDR3 in DNA: TGCGCCAGCAGCCAAGGCCCGCGGACCGCTAGGAATTCACCCCTCCACTTT. Protein product: CASSQGPRTARNSPLHF.

The chain recombines TRBV28 with TRBJ2-3; D tentatively fits TRBD1 or TRBD2 (5 bases each). With 6 bases removed from V and 0 bases from J, the gap between germline ends came to 13 bases. In germline, CDR1 is MDHEN, CDR2 SYDVKM. The CDR3 loop spans 15 amino acids. CDR3 in DNA: TGTGCCAGCAGCCACGGGGCGGATAGCACAGATACGCAGTATTTT. This codes for CASSHGADSTDTQYF.

The chain uses TRBV18 and TRBJ2-7; 8 bases map to TRBD1. This CDR3 is built from 16 residues. The V gene end was trimmed by 3 bases and the J gene end by 6 bases; junction bases not matched to a gene: 13. Looked up from germline, CDR1 is KGHSH and CDR2 is LQKENI. The CDR3 DNA is TGTGCCAGCTCACCGCTGCTTGGACAGGGTCGGGGCGAGCAGTACTTC. Translation: CASSPLLGQGRGEQYF.